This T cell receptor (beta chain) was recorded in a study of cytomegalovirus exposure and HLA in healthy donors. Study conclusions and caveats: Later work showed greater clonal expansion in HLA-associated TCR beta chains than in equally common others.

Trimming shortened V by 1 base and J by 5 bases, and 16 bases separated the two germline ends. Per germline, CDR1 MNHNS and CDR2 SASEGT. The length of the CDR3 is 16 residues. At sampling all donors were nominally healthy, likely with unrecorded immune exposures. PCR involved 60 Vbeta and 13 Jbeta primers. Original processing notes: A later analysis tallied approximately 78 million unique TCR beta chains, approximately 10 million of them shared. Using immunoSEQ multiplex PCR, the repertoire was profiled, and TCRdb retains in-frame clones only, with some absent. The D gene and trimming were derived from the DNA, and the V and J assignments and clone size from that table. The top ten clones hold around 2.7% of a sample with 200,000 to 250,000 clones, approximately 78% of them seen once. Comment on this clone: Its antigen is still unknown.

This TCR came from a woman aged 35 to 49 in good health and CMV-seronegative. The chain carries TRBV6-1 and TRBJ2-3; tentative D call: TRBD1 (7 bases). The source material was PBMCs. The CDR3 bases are TGTGCCAGCAGTGAAGGTTCAGGGGGGATCAGAGATACGCAGTATTTT. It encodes CASSEGSGGIRDTQYF.